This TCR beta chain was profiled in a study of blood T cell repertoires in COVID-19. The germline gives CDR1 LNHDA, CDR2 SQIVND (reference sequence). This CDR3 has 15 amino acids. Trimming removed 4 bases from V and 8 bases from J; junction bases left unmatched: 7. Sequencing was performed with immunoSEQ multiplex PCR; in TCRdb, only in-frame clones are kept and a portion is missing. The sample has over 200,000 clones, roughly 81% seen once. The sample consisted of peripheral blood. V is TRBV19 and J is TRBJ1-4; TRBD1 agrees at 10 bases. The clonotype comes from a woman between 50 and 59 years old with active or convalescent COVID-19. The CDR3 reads CASSTRTGGGEKLFF. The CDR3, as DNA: TGTGCCAGTAGTACTCGGACAGGGGGAGGCGAAAAACTGTTTTTT.